Presented here are 27 T cell receptor beta chains from one specimen sequenced in a study of shared clonotypes between healthy human individuals. Positive CCR7 selection of CD45RO-negative cells yielded the naive CD8 cells, and terminally differentiated effector memory CD45RA+ cells were excluded. Profiled with immunoSEQ multiplex PCR; TCRdb holds only in-frame clones, not every one. The sample holds around 610,000 clones, 95% to 97% seen once. Sequenced material: naive CD8+ T cells sorted from blood. The source of these receptors is a young woman in good health.

V is TRBV29-1 and J is TRBJ1-2, with D unclear. The CDR3 consists of 12 residues. Germline V gene data show CDR1 as SQVTM and CDR2 as ANQGSEA. The V and J ends lost 4 bases and 10 bases respectively, with 16 bases between them. CDR3 in DNA: TGCAGCGTTGTCGTGGAGTTGTTTGACTACACCTTC. As protein: CSVVVELFDYTF.

V usage is TRBV5-6 and J usage is TRBJ2-1; 11 bases are shared with TRBD2. The CDR3 extends over 17 amino acids. The germline CDR1 and CDR2 sequences are SGHDT and YYEEEE. V lost 0 bases, J lost 6 bases, and 8 bases stayed unmatched. CDR3 DNA: TGTGCCAGCAGCTTGGCGTTCGTACTAGCGGGAGTCAATGAGCAGTTCTTC. Translation gives CASSLAFVLAGVNEQFF. Combining the CDR3 with reference TRBV5-6 and TRBJ2-1 gives the whole variable domain DAGVTQSPTHLIKTRGQQVTLRCSPKSGHDTVSWYQQALGQGPQFIFQYYEEEERQRGNFPDRFSGHQFPNYSSELNVNALLLGDSALYLCASSLAFVLAGVNEQFFGPGTRLTVL.

The J gene is TRBJ2-5, the V gene TRBV10-3, with TRBD2 matching 7 bases. The J call may be incorrect, as the DNA end agrees better with TRBJ2-7. The CDR3 extends over 18 amino acids. In germline, CDR1 is ENHRY, CDR2 SYGVKD. The CDR3, as DNA: TGTGCCATCAGTGAGCCGGGAGGTACGGGAAGGGGCTCCTACGAGCAGTACTTC. The encoded protein is CAISEPGGTGRGSYEQYF.

This rearrangement joins TRBV27 to TRBJ2-7; D may be TRBD1 (7 bases). Germline-derived CDR1 and CDR2 are MNHEY and SMNVEV (reference sequence). This CDR3 contains 15 residues. V gave up 5 bases and J gave up 5 bases, with 19 bases separating them. The CDR3 loop reads CASSPKQGRIHEQYF. The CDR3 nucleotides are TGTGCCAGCAGTCCGAAACAGGGGAGGATCCACGAGCAGTACTTC.

This clone appeared once. The chain carries TRBV5-1 and TRBJ2-5, with TRBD1 as a possible D gene (6 bases). Trimming pared 4 bases from V and 5 bases from J, leaving 18 bases between. This CDR3 has 15 amino acids. From germline, CDR1 is SGHRS and CDR2 YFSETQ. CDR3 DNA sequence: TGCGCCAGCAGCGACTACTCACAGGGTTCGGAGACCCAGTACTTC. It yields the protein CASSDYSQGSETQYF.

V and J are TRBV28 and TRBJ1-2; D is unresolved. The germline V gene has CDR1 MDHEN and CDR2 SYDVKM. Trimming removed 2 bases from V and 8 bases from J, with 12 bases in between. The CDR3 is 13 residues long. In DNA form, the CDR3 reads TGTGCCAGCAGTTTACCGGGATATGCCGGCTACACCTTC. This codes for CASSLPGYAGYTF.

The J gene is TRBJ2-4, the V gene TRBV14, with a tentative D call TRBD2 (5 bases). Trimming pared 4 bases from V and 2 bases from J, leaving 15 bases between. The CDR3 is 16 residues long. The germline V gene has CDR1 SGHDN and CDR2 FVKESK. CDR3 region: CASSRRGSQPKNIQYF. Here the CDR3 DNA reads TGTGCCAGCAGCCGAAGAGGGAGCCAACCCAAAAACATTCAGTACTTC.

The chain couples TRBV4-2 to TRBJ2-1; 12 positions agree with TRBD2. Looked up from germline, CDR1 is LGHNA and CDR2 is YNFKEQ. The CDR3 sequence is 16 residues long. V lost 0 bases to trimming and J lost 8 bases; unmatched junction nucleotides: 5. CDR3 in amino acids: CASSQDLLAGGDEQFF. The CDR3 DNA is TGTGCCAGCAGCCAAGATTTGCTAGCGGGAGGGGATGAGCAGTTCTTC.

The chain joins TRBV7-6 to TRBJ2-1; 12 nucleotides match TRBD2. Germline loops: CDR1 SGHVS, CDR2 FNYEAQ. The CDR3 totals 18 residues. V was clipped by 3 bases and J by 5 bases; unmatched bases: 11. The CDR3 region is CASSLPGTSGSTHNEQFF. For the CDR3, the DNA is TGTGCCAGCAGCTTGCCCGGGACTAGCGGGTCGACTCACAATGAGCAGTTCTTC.

The chain carries TRBV5-8 and TRBJ2-7; 7 nucleotides align to TRBD1. The V segment lost 3 bases and the J segment 3 bases; nucleotides outside the gene matches: 6. The CDR3 length is 14 residues. Germline lookup yields CDR1 SGHTS and CDR2 YDEGEE. The CDR3 loop is CASSSWTGDYEQYF. In DNA form, the CDR3 reads TGTGCCAGCAGCTCTTGGACAGGAGACTACGAGCAGTACTTC. Full variable domain (rest looked up from reference TRBV5-8 and TRBJ2-7): EAGVTQSPTHLIKTRGQQATLRCSPISGHTSVYWYQQALGLGLQFLLWYDEGEERNRGNFPPRFSGRQFPNYSSELNVNALELEDSALYLCASSSWTGDYEQYFGPGTRLTVT.

The CDR3 loop reads CASSQEGLGHLNTYNEQFF. In nucleotides, the CDR3 is TGCGCCAGCAGCCAAGAAGGCCTGGGACACCTAAATACCTACAATGAGCAGTTCTTC. V and J are TRBV4-1 and TRBJ2-1, with D possibly TRBD1 on 6 matching bases. Germline V CDR1 and CDR2: MGHRA, YSYEKL. The CDR3 covers 19 residues. Trimming took off 0 bases at V and 2 bases at J, with 20 bases between the two ends.

The chain is built from TRBV6-4 and TRBJ1-2; unclear D gene. V shed 0 bases and J shed 6 bases, with 14 bases lying between them. Germline V gene data show CDR1 as MRHNA and CDR2 as SNTAGT. The length of the CDR3 is 15 residues. CDR3 residues: CASSDSKSGRDGYTF. DNA of the CDR3: TGTGCCAGCAGTGACTCGAAGTCGGGAAGGGATGGCTACACCTTC.

The chain combines TRBV7-2 with TRBJ2-7; the match to TRBD1 covers 9 bases. Germline CDR1 reads SGHTA; CDR2 reads FQGNSA. Trimming at V came to 5 bases and at J to 0 bases, leaving 11 bases not matched to a gene. The CDR3 extends over 17 amino acids. DNA of the CDR3: TGTGCCAGCAGCACAAGAAGACAGGGGGTCTCCTCCTACGAGCAGTACTTC. This encodes CASSTRRQGVSSYEQYF.

The rearrangement joins TRBV2 to TRBJ2-1; a weak D match, TRBD2 (5 bases). The CDR3 is made up of 15 amino acids. Trimming removed 4 bases from V and 3 bases from J, with 13 bases in between. Looked up from germline, CDR1 is SNHLY and CDR2 is FYNNEI. DNA for the CDR3: TGTGCCAGCAGTGCCTGGGAGCCCGGCTACAATGAGCAGTTCTTC. Translation gives CASSAWEPGYNEQFF.

With regard to this clone: One end of the junction does not line up with germline, which may come from a read error. The chain links TRBV7-9 to TRBJ1-3, with D unresolved. The CDR3 runs 16 residues. CDR1 is SEHNR, CDR2 FQNEAQ, per germline (reference sequence). For the CDR3, the DNA is TGTGCCAGCAGCATAGCGATGGGCCACCAAGGGAACACCATATATTTT. It codes for CASSIAMGHQGNTIYF.

The table lists this clone with a count of one. The genes are TRBV28 and TRBJ1-4; a possible D gene is TRBD1 (6 bases). Germline-derived CDR1 and CDR2 are MDHEN and SYDVKM. V was trimmed by 2 bases and J by 7 bases, leaving 14 bases between them. This CDR3 is 15 amino acids long. The CDR3 sequence: CASSLEGRGTEKLFF. The CDR3 DNA is TGTGCCAGCAGTTTAGAGGGCAGGGGAACTGAAAAACTGTTTTTT.

This chain joins TRBV27 and TRBJ1-2; tentative D call: TRBD1 (5 bases). The CDR3 consists of 13 residues. V was clipped by 3 bases and J by 8 bases, with 13 bases between them. Germline assignment: CDR1 MNHEY and CDR2 SMNVEV (reference sequence). CDR3 protein: CASSFSREGGYTF. CDR3 bases: TGTGCCAGCAGTTTCAGCAGGGAAGGCGGCTACACCTTC.

The chain has TRBV9 and TRBJ1-1; D remains unclear. The CDR3 is 14 amino acids. Looked up from germline, CDR1 is SGDLS and CDR2 is YYNGEE. Trimming took off 4 bases at V and 2 bases at J, with 12 bases between the two ends. The CDR3 region has the DNA TGTGCCAGCAGCTTGGACGGCGGAAACACTGAAGCTTTCTTT. Translating gives CASSLDGGNTEAFF.

This chain joins TRBV7-6 and TRBJ2-7, with TRBD1 matching 8 bases. The CDR3 has 14 residues. Germline V gene lookup returns CDR1 SGHVS and CDR2 FNYEAQ. The V gene end was trimmed by 3 bases and the J gene end by 5 bases; junction bases not matched to a gene: 6. The CDR3: CASSFGTGSDEQYF. DNA of the CDR3: TGTGCCAGCAGCTTCGGGACAGGTAGCGACGAGCAGTACTTC.

The gene calls are TRBV2 and TRBJ1-5; D remains unclear. This CDR3 has 14 residues. The germline V and J ends were trimmed by 6 bases and 4 bases, with 13 bases remaining between them. Germline V gives CDR1 SNHLY, CDR2 FYNNEI. CDR3 DNA: TGTGCCAGCAGGGTAGGTGGAGGGAATCAGCCCCAGCATTTT. It translates to CASRVGGGNQPQHF.

Of note for this clone: Other DNA sequences of this sample code for an identical CDR3. The V and J genes are TRBV9 and TRBJ2-6; D is unresolved. The CDR3 contains 15 residues. Germline V gene sequence: CDR1 SGDLS, CDR2 YYNGEE. Trimming took off 0 bases at V and 4 bases at J, with 8 bases between the two ends. DNA of the CDR3: TGTGCCAGCAGCGTAGACGGATCCGGGGCCAACGTCCTGACTTTC. This gives the protein CASSVDGSGANVLTF.

The chain carries TRBV28 and TRBJ2-7, with 7 bases aligning to TRBD1. Trimming took 7 bases from V and 5 from J; bases not matched to a gene: 14. The CDR3 runs 15 residues. Germline CDR1 is MDHEN and CDR2 is SYDVKM. In nucleotides, the CDR3 is TGTGCCAGCAAAGGGGGCAGGTCTATGGTCCACGAGCAGTACTTC. Translation: CASKGGRSMVHEQYF.

For the CDR3, the DNA is TGTGCCAGCAGTTTAACTTGGTCAGGACGAAGCTCTGGGGCCAACGTCCTGACTTTC. It is translated as CASSLTWSGRSSGANVLTF. The chain couples TRBV27 to TRBJ2-6; D uncertain. CDR3 length: 19 amino acids. Germline loops: CDR1 MNHEY, CDR2 SMNVEV (reference sequence). V lost 2 bases and J 0 bases, leaving 17 bases between the germline ends.

The rearrangement uses TRBV5-1 and TRBJ2-7; 9 nucleotides align to TRBD2. Germline V gene sequence: CDR1 SGHRS, CDR2 YFSETQ. Germline trimming cut 4 bases from V and 4 bases from J; bases unmatched to any gene: 9. This CDR3 region has 15 residues. CDR3 amino acids: CASSPTASGIYEQYF. DNA for the CDR3: TGCGCCAGCAGCCCGACTGCTAGCGGGATATACGAGCAGTACTTC.

This chain joins TRBV7-2 and TRBJ2-1, with TRBD2 matching 10 bases. Germline CDR1 is SGHTA and CDR2 is FQGNSA. Trimming cost V 4 bases and J 8 bases; bases outside gene matches: 8. The CDR3 is 15 amino acids. The CDR3 nucleotides are TGTGCCAGCAGCTCTCTAGCGGGAGCGTTGGATGAGCAGTTCTTC. Amino acid sequence: CASSSLAGALDEQFF.

This clone was picked up one time. The chain recombines TRBV7-9 with TRBJ1-6; D is unclear. V was clipped by 5 bases and J by 12 bases, with 8 bases between them. Looked up from germline, CDR1 is SEHNR and CDR2 is FQNEAQ (reference sequence). The CDR3 length is 11 residues. In nucleotides, the CDR3 is TGTGCCAGCAGCCGGAGAGTACCCCTCCACTTT. As protein: CASSRRVPLHF.

CDR3 loop: CASSLSPGTGFYEQYF. CDR3 coding DNA: TGTGCCAGCAGCTTATCACCGGGGACAGGATTCTACGAGCAGTACTTC. The chain carries TRBV11-2 and TRBJ2-7; 8 bases are a match to TRBD1. CDR3 length equals 16 residues. Trimming removed 2 bases from V and 3 bases from J; junction bases left unmatched: 9. Germline values: CDR1 SGHAT, CDR2 FQNNGV. The full variable domain, with the rest looked up from reference TRBV11-2 and TRBJ2-7, is EAGVAQSPRYKIIEKRQSVAFWCNPISGHATLYWYQQILGQGPKLLIQFQNNGVVDDSQLPKDRFSAERLKGVDSTLKIQPAKLEDSAVYLCASSLSPGTGFYEQYFGPGTRLTVT.